The 25 T cell receptor beta chains listed next were all sequenced from one sample in a study of blood T cell repertoires in COVID-19 (dated by TCRdb to the early 2020s). The protocol used for the library was the immunoSEQ multiplex PCR assay. TCRdb mirrors the immuneACCESS table, restricted to in-frame sequences. Some clones are absent from its copies; in checked studies, under half trace to an unresolved V gene, and the reason for the others is unknown. The sample data list more than 150,000 clones, and 60% to 80% of these were observed just once. Around 15% of the sample lies in the top ten. The sequenced material came from PBMCs or T cells enriched from blood (not recorded which). The receptors were gathered from a woman between 45 and 60 years old who had recovered from COVID-19.

The chain combines TRBV6-2 or TRBV6-3 with TRBJ1-2; TRBD1 is a possible D gene (6 bases). The CDR3 spans 15 residues. Trimming shortened V by 5 bases and J by 8 bases, and 21 bases separated the two germline ends. Germline V lookup: CDR1 MNHEY, CDR2 SVGEGT. The CDR3 DNA reads as TGTGCCAGCAGTACCCGCAGACCACAGGGATACGGCTACACCTTC. It specifies CASSTRRPQGYGYTF.

The chain recombines TRBV25-1 with TRBJ1-2, with D perhaps matching TRBD1 (6 bases). Germline V lookup: CDR1 MGHDK, CDR2 SYGVNS. This CDR3 comprises 13 residues. The V gene lost 8 bases and the J gene lost 5 bases, with 15 bases spanning the gap. The CDR3 here is CASESHREYGYTF. DNA for the CDR3: TGTGCCAGCGAATCTCACAGGGAATATGGCTACACCTTC.

V and J are TRBV19 and TRBJ1-1; possible D gene TRBD1, 5 bases. The V gene's germline CDR1 is LNHDA and CDR2 SQIVND (reference sequence). The CDR3 runs to 14 residues. Trimming cost V 6 bases and J 8 bases, with 19 bases left between them. This CDR3 is CASRKTAKILEAFF. DNA for the CDR3: TGTGCCAGTAGGAAGACAGCAAAAATCTTAGAAGCTTTCTTT.

This sequence joins TRBV11-2 and TRBJ2-2, with 8 bases lining up with TRBD1. CDR1 is SGHAT, CDR2 FQNNGV, per germline. V was pared by 2 bases and J by 3 bases, with 8 bases of the junction left unmatched. This CDR3 has 17 amino acids. The CDR3 sequence: CASSLLWDRRDTGELFF. The CDR3 coding sequence is TGTGCCAGCAGCTTACTATGGGACAGGAGAGACACCGGGGAGCTGTTTTTT.

In its sample, this clone was seen many times. The chain is built from TRBV6-5 and TRBJ2-7; TRBD1 matches at 10 bases. This CDR3 has 15 residues. V was clipped by 6 bases and J by 6 bases; unmatched bases: 11. Germline assignment: CDR1 MNHEY and CDR2 SVGAGI. CDR3 residues: CASRMTGGAFGEQYF. Written as DNA, the CDR3 is TGTGCCAGCAGGATGACAGGGGGCGCTTTCGGCGAGCAGTACTTC.

A few counts support this clone. V gene TRBV14 combines with J gene TRBJ2-2; a possible D gene is TRBD2 (6 bases). The CDR3 is made up of 14 amino acids. V was shortened by 4 bases and J by 4 bases, with 10 bases between the two germline ends. The germline gives CDR1 SGHDN, CDR2 FVKESK. CDR3 sequence: CASSRRGSTGELFF. The CDR3 DNA is TGTGCCAGCAGCCGGCGGGGTTCCACCGGGGAGCTGTTTTTT.

There are a few counts of this clone. The chain links TRBV25-1 to TRBJ1-1, with TRBD1 identical over 7 bases. Trimming removed 3 bases from V and 0 bases from J; junction bases left unmatched: 4. The germline CDR1 and CDR2 sequences are MGHDK and SYGVNS. The CDR3 is made up of 15 amino acids. This CDR3 is CASSDSDRLNTEAFF. The CDR3 DNA sequence: TGTGCCAGCAGTGACTCGGACAGGTTGAACACTGAAGCTTTCTTT.

A few counts support this clone. The chain carries TRBV27 and TRBJ2-7, with a possible D match to TRBD1 (6 bases). CDR1 is MNHEY, CDR2 SMNVEV, per germline (reference sequence). V was shortened by 5 bases and J by 5 bases, with 10 bases between the two germline ends. The CDR3 has 12 residues. The CDR3 nucleotides are TGTGCCAGCAGTCAACAGGGAAACGAGCAGTACTTC. Protein product: CASSQQGNEQYF.

The V and J genes are TRBV7-8 and TRBJ2-1; TRBD2 aligns across 7 bases. Trimming removed 5 bases from V and 3 bases from J; junction bases left unmatched: 10. Per germline, CDR1 SGHVS and CDR2 FQNEAQ. The CDR3 runs to 16 residues. DNA for the CDR3: TGTGCCAGCAGCGGGCGGGGCGGGAGAATCTACAATGAGCAGTTCTTC. Protein product: CASSGRGGRIYNEQFF.

The chain combines TRBV4-1 with TRBJ2-3, with D possibly matching TRBD1 (6 bases). The germline V gene encodes CDR1 MGHRA and CDR2 YSYEKL. There are 15 residues in the CDR3. The V end was cut by 1 base, the J end by 4 bases, with 12 bases between. The DNA of the CDR3 is TGCGCCAGCAGCCAAGGGACAGATGATTCAGATACGCAGTATTTT. Translation gives CASSQGTDDSDTQYF.

The chain joins TRBV7-2 to TRBJ1-3, with TRBD1 matching over 8 bases. Germline V lookup: CDR1 SGHTA, CDR2 FQGNSA. The CDR3 runs 16 residues. V was clipped by 3 bases and J by 4 bases; unmatched bases: 8. CDR3 nucleotides: TGTGCCAGCAGCTTCCCTCGTAGACAGGGGGGAAACACCATATATTTT. Translating it yields CASSFPRRQGGNTIYF.

This sequence joins TRBV6-5 and TRBJ1-5; TRBD1 is a possible D gene (5 bases). This CDR3 is built from 14 residues. Germline V gene sequence: CDR1 MNHEY, CDR2 SVGAGI. Trimming stripped 5 bases from V and 0 bases from J, with 8 bases between. CDR3 loop: CASSPTVSNQPQHF. The CDR3 DNA reads TGTGCCAGCAGTCCGACAGTTAGCAATCAGCCCCAGCATTTT.

This chain links TRBV9 with TRBJ1-3, with 7 bases matching TRBD1. The CDR3 runs to 15 residues. The germline CDR1 and CDR2 sequences are SGDLS and YYNGEE. The J segment lost 4 bases and the V segment lost 1 base, leaving 5 bases of the junction unmatched. The CDR3 DNA is TGTGCCAGCAGCGTAACCGGGACAGCCGGAAACACCATATATTTT. It codes for CASSVTGTAGNTIYF.

This chain connects TRBV15 to TRBJ2-3; D remains ambiguous. CDR1 and CDR2 from the germline V gene are LNHNV and YYDKDF (reference sequence). Trimming cost V 3 bases and J 2 bases, with 9 bases left between them. CDR3 length: 14 amino acids. CDR3 sequence reads: CATSRTPHTDTQYF. In DNA, the CDR3 is TGTGCCACCAGCAGGACACCCCACACAGATACGCAGTATTTT.

The rearrangement links TRBV5-1 to TRBJ1-6; 9 nucleotides line up with TRBD1. This CDR3 has 13 amino acids. The germline gives CDR1 SGHRS, CDR2 YFSETQ. Trimming removed 7 bases from V and 14 bases from J; junction bases left unmatched: 10. CDR3 amino acids: CASADTGGMTLHF. The CDR3 DNA reads TGCGCCAGCGCGGATACAGGGGGCATGACCCTCCACTTT. The whole variable domain, filled in from reference TRBV5-1 and TRBJ1-6, reads KAGVTQTPRYLIKTRGQQVTLSCSPISGHRSVSWYQQTPGQGLQFLFEYFSETQRNKGNFPGRFSGRQFSNSRSEMNVSTLELGDSALYLCASADTGGMTLHFGNGTRLTVT.

This clone was seen a single time. The rearrangement uses TRBV2 and TRBJ1-1, with D tentatively TRBD1 (5 bases). CDR3 length equals 15 residues. From germline, CDR1 is SNHLY and CDR2 FYNNEI. Trimming removed 2 bases at V and 5 bases at J, with 15 bases between. This chain's CDR3 is CASSEMGQGQTEAFF. DNA of the CDR3: TGTGCCAGCAGTGAAATGGGGCAGGGCCAAACTGAAGCTTTCTTT.

The chain uses TRBV12-5 and TRBJ1-1; 7 bases line up with TRBD1. Germline V gene lookup returns CDR1 LGHNT and CDR2 FRNRAP. V shed 2 bases and J 3 bases; nucleotides not matched to a gene: 6. There are 15 residues in the CDR3. In nucleotides, the CDR3 is TGTGCTAGTGGTTTGTTACGGGGACAGTACACTGAAGCTTTCTTT. Translated: CASGLLRGQYTEAFF.

Concerning this clone: Distinct nucleotide sequences in the sample also encode this CDR3. This chain uses TRBV3-1 (or the pseudogene TRBV3-2) with TRBJ1-5; TRBD1 aligns across 8 bases. Trimming removed 3 bases from V and 6 bases from J; junction bases left unmatched: 4. CDR3 length equals 14 residues. The germline gives CDR1 LGHDT, CDR2 YNNKEL (reference sequence). As DNA, the CDR3 is TGTGCCAGCAGCCAGACAGGGGCAGGTCAGCCCCAGCATTTT. Translation gives CASSQTGAGQPQHF.

The V and J genes are TRBV6-5 and TRBJ2-2, with unresolved D. Germline values: CDR1 MNHEY, CDR2 SVGAGI. With 7 bases removed from V and 4 bases from J, the gap between germline ends came to 13 bases. CDR3 size: 14 residues. The CDR3 DNA reads as TGTGCCAGCACTACGATAGAATTCACCGGGGAGCTGTTTTTT. The encoded protein is CASTTIEFTGELFF.

The chain combines TRBV5-1 with TRBJ2-1, with D perhaps matching TRBD2 (5 bases). The CDR3 length is 15 residues. From germline, CDR1 is SGHRS and CDR2 YFSETQ. V lost 1 base, J lost 7 bases, and 15 bases lay in between. The CDR3 is CASSLSPGTHNEQFF. The CDR3 DNA is TGCGCCAGCAGCTTGTCGCCGGGAACACATAATGAGCAGTTCTTC.

The chain joins TRBV27 to TRBJ1-4; D not resolved. Trimming removed 7 bases at V and 5 bases at J, with 11 bases between. The germline CDR1 and CDR2 sequences are MNHEY and SMNVEV (reference sequence). This CDR3 contains 13 residues. CDR3 in amino acids: CASMALVNEKLFF. CDR3 coding DNA: TGTGCCAGCATGGCCCTCGTAAATGAAAAACTGTTTTTT.

This chain links TRBV4-2 with TRBJ1-3; 9 bases fit TRBD1. The junction had 10 bases not matched to a gene; V was cut back by 4 bases and J by 3 bases. Germline V lookup: CDR1 LGHNA, CDR2 YNFKEQ. The CDR3 runs to 17 residues. The CDR3 protein is CASSLGQGEAGGNTIYF. The DNA for the CDR3 is TGTGCCAGCAGCCTGGGACAGGGTGAAGCTGGTGGAAACACCATATATTTT.

The chain uses TRBV5-1 and TRBJ1-1; 7 bases match TRBD1. Germline CDR1 reads SGHRS; CDR2 reads YFSETQ. V lost 5 bases and J lost 1; bases outside the gene matches: 2. This CDR3 comprises 13 residues. CDR3 bases: TGCGCCAGCAGTGGGACAGAGAACACTGAAGCTTTCTTT. Translating it yields CASSGTENTEAFF.

CDR3 protein: CASSQEKAKGARGANVLTF. CDR3 in DNA: TGTGCCAGCAGCCAAGAGAAAGCGAAGGGGGCGCGAGGGGCCAACGTCCTGACTTTC. The genes are TRBV4-2 and TRBJ2-6, with 7 bases fitting TRBD1. The CDR3 is 19 amino acids. The germline gives CDR1 LGHNA, CDR2 YNFKEQ. V dropped 0 bases and J dropped 4; count of bases not matched to a gene: 12.

V is TRBV28 and J is TRBJ2-3; 7 bases match TRBD2. CDR3 length: 16 amino acids. V was clipped by 4 bases and J by 1 base; unmatched bases: 8. Germline loops: CDR1 MDHEN, CDR2 SYDVKM. The CDR3 spells CASSSGGSEGTDTQYF. CDR3 coding DNA: TGTGCCAGCAGTTCGGGCGGGAGCGAGGGCACAGATACGCAGTATTTT.